A selection of T cell receptor beta chains follows, all from one sample in a study of shared clonotypes between healthy human individuals. The table came from immunoSEQ multiplex PCR; TCRdb's copy has only in-frame clones and leaves some out. Here the sample spans over 2,000,000 clones, around 95% being singletons. Source material: naive CD8+ T cells from PBMCs. The source of these receptors is a man between 18 and 35 years old in good health. Some clones in this sample may be carry-over from other donors' samples. Both conserved end residues are part of each CDR3. The order of the fields is J gene, CDR3 length, V gene, clone size, CDR3 protein. The size of a clone is reported for some rows only, either as once, few or many, or as a class for expanded clones.

j_gene: TRBJ2-3
len: 14
v_gene: TRBV6-1
abundance: .
CDR3aa: CASSPGREKYTQYF

j_gene: TRBJ2-1
len: 16
v_gene: TRBV29-1
abundance: .
CDR3aa: CSVEETGGSSYNEQFF

j_gene: TRBJ2-5
len: 14
v_gene: TRBV7-9
abundance: .
CDR3aa: CASSLSAGGETQYF

j_gene: TRBJ1-1
len: 14
v_gene: TRBV7-8
abundance: .
CDR3aa: CASSLDVGTTEAFF

j_gene: TRBJ2-7
len: 15
v_gene: TRBV2
abundance: few
CDR3aa: CASRASGLGANEQYF

j_gene: TRBJ2-1
len: 18
v_gene: TRBV10-3
abundance: .
CDR3aa: CAIGAQGDSGRRGNEQFF

j_gene: TRBJ2-5
len: 17
v_gene: TRBV27
abundance: .
CDR3aa: CASTQSRTGLSGETQYF

j_gene: TRBJ1-2
len: 13
v_gene: TRBV9
abundance: .
CDR3aa: CASSLGEGHGYTF

j_gene: TRBJ2-7
len: 14
v_gene: TRBV5-6
abundance: .
CDR3aa: CASSVEPRNYEQYF

j_gene: TRBJ2-7
len: 15
v_gene: TRBV4-3
abundance: .
CDR3aa: CASSQTSGRSYEQYF

j_gene: TRBJ2-7
len: 15
v_gene: TRBV4-2
abundance: .
CDR3aa: CASSPGTRGSYEQYF

j_gene: TRBJ2-7
len: 15
v_gene: TRBV4-3
abundance: .
CDR3aa: CASSQDLWSGGFRYF

j_gene: TRBJ2-1
len: 17
v_gene: TRBV27
abundance: .
CDR3aa: CASSYPSSGNSYNEQFF

j_gene: TRBJ1-1
len: 15
v_gene: TRBV5-6
abundance: .
CDR3aa: CASSAEPAPNTEAFF

j_gene: TRBJ2-1
len: 16
v_gene: TRBV9
abundance: .
CDR3aa: CASSVVPSGAINEQFF

j_gene: TRBJ2-3
len: 14
v_gene: TRBV5-1
abundance: .
CDR3aa: CASSSPDRTDTQYF

j_gene: TRBJ1-5
len: 16
v_gene: TRBV6-1
abundance: .
CDR3aa: CASSGTEFYSNQPQHF

j_gene: TRBJ2-3
len: 16
v_gene: TRBV4-1
abundance: .
CDR3aa: CASSQERRGSTDTQYF

j_gene: TRBJ2-1
len: 15
v_gene: TRBV14
abundance: .
CDR3aa: CASSQDRITPNEQFF

j_gene: TRBJ2-2
len: 13
v_gene: TRBV27
abundance: .
CDR3aa: CASRAREAGELFF

j_gene: TRBJ2-2
len: 13
v_gene: TRBV7-6
abundance: .
CDR3aa: CASSLGWRTELFF

j_gene: TRBJ2-7
len: 15
v_gene: TRBV7-9
abundance: once
CDR3aa: CASSWGGRDAYEQYF

j_gene: TRBJ1-4
len: 12
v_gene: TRBV5-8
abundance: .
CDR3aa: CASSGGSEKLFF

j_gene: TRBJ2-7
len: 15
v_gene: TRBV29-1
abundance: once
CDR3aa: CSVWGTGGSSYEQYF

j_gene: TRBJ1-5
len: 16
v_gene: TRBV4-1
abundance: .
CDR3aa: CASSQGAEAPDQPQHF

j_gene: TRBJ1-2
len: 16
v_gene: TRBV7-8
abundance: .
CDR3aa: CASTPKGWMAGGGYTF

j_gene: TRBJ2-7
len: 11
v_gene: TRBV7-9
abundance: .
CDR3aa: CASSPLYEQYF

j_gene: TRBJ2-1
len: 15
v_gene: TRBV7-3
abundance: .
CDR3aa: CASSLWAGGVNEQFF

j_gene: TRBJ2-3
len: 14
v_gene: TRBV15
abundance: .
CDR3aa: CATSSTSRVDTQYF

j_gene: TRBJ2-5
len: 14
v_gene: TRBV27
abundance: .
CDR3aa: CASSYGTGQETQYF

j_gene: TRBJ1-3
len: 14
v_gene: TRBV29-1
abundance: .
CDR3aa: CSVELRGSGNTIYF

j_gene: TRBJ2-1
len: 13
v_gene: TRBV29-1
abundance: .
CDR3aa: CSVDRGVWNEQFF

j_gene: TRBJ2-7
len: 14
v_gene: TRBV11-2
abundance: .
CDR3aa: CASSANRYSIGQYF

j_gene: TRBJ1-1
len: 14
v_gene: TRBV25-1
abundance: .
CDR3aa: CASSEVGGVTEAFF

j_gene: TRBJ2-1
len: 15
v_gene: TRBV13
abundance: .
CDR3aa: CASSLWDEERNEQFF

j_gene: TRBJ2-5
len: 15
v_gene: TRBV9
abundance: .
CDR3aa: CASSVLGNGQETQYF

j_gene: TRBJ2-7
len: 16
v_gene: TRBV6-1
abundance: .
CDR3aa: CASSELQGAAKYEQYF

j_gene: TRBJ2-5
len: 15
v_gene: TRBV7-8
abundance: .
CDR3aa: CASSLLRLSQETQYF

j_gene: TRBJ2-5
len: 15
v_gene: TRBV28
abundance: .
CDR3aa: CASSLRESYQETQYF

j_gene: TRBJ2-2
len: 13
v_gene: TRBV11-2
abundance: .
CDR3aa: CASSHLGTGELFF

j_gene: TRBJ2-6
len: 17
v_gene: TRBV11-2
abundance: .
CDR3aa: CASSPLRVGSGANVLTF

j_gene: TRBJ2-1
len: 20
v_gene: TRBV27
abundance: .
CDR3aa: CASSHYPRSGGTSGRDEQFF

j_gene: TRBJ2-7
len: 12
v_gene: TRBV4-1
abundance: .
CDR3aa: CASSHNSYEQYF

j_gene: TRBJ2-2
len: 19
v_gene: TRBV28
abundance: .
CDR3aa: CASSSELESWGKSTGELFF

j_gene: TRBJ1-6
len: 18
v_gene: TRBV5-4
abundance: .
CDR3aa: CASSLDPGTALANSPLHF

j_gene: TRBJ2-7
len: 14
v_gene: TRBV11-3
abundance: .
CDR3aa: CASSLGGEFYEQYF

j_gene: TRBJ2-1
len: 18
v_gene: TRBV4-1
abundance: .
CDR3aa: CASSQDTWLSGSGNEQFF

j_gene: TRBJ1-5
len: 15
v_gene: TRBV30
abundance: few
CDR3aa: CAWSQRTGANQPQHF

j_gene: TRBJ1-1
len: 13
v_gene: TRBV6-6
abundance: .
CDR3aa: CASSYVENTEAFF

j_gene: TRBJ2-1
len: 16
v_gene: TRBV4-1
abundance: .
CDR3aa: CASSQGSGSSYNEQFF

j_gene: TRBJ2-5
len: 15
v_gene: TRBV7-9
abundance: .
CDR3aa: CASSLIGMGQETQYF

j_gene: TRBJ1-2
len: 17
v_gene: TRBV28
abundance: .
CDR3aa: CASSLWALSGPNYGYTF

j_gene: TRBJ1-5
len: 14
v_gene: TRBV27
abundance: .
CDR3aa: CASSHQGSNQPQHF

j_gene: TRBJ2-1
len: 14
v_gene: TRBV19
abundance: .
CDR3aa: CATRKGRSNNEQFF

j_gene: TRBJ2-1
len: 14
v_gene: TRBV18
abundance: .
CDR3aa: CASSPARELAEQFF

j_gene: TRBJ1-5
len: 14
v_gene: TRBV5-6
abundance: .
CDR3aa: CASSSQGQGQPQHF

j_gene: TRBJ2-1
len: 15
v_gene: TRBV29-1
abundance: .
CDR3aa: CSVEGLAISYNEQFF

j_gene: TRBJ2-7
len: 15
v_gene: TRBV7-2
abundance: .
CDR3aa: CASSSRAQRGYEQYF

j_gene: TRBJ2-7
len: 15
v_gene: TRBV11-2
abundance: .
CDR3aa: CASSPGRAVSLEQYF

j_gene: TRBJ2-7
len: 13
v_gene: TRBV19
abundance: .
CDR3aa: CASSMVLGSEQYF